This TCR beta chain was identified in a study of Ad26.COV2.S vaccination and SARS-CoV-2 variants. CDR3 length equals 13 residues. The germline V gene has CDR1 SGDLS and CDR2 YYNGEE. The V end lost 4 bases, the J end lost 9 bases, and 14 bases lay between the germline ends. Here immunoSEQ multiplex PCR was the method, and the copy in TCRdb shows in-frame clones only, minus some. The sample has roughly 380,000 clones; just over 90% are singletons. This material consisted of peripheral blood, taken after recovery from COVID-19. The sequence derives from a human donor who had recovered from COVID-19. V and J are TRBV9 and TRBJ2-1; no firm D call. The CDR3 reads CASSFSPVTEQFF. CDR3 in DNA: TGTGCCAGCAGCTTTTCCCCGGTCACTGAGCAGTTCTTC.